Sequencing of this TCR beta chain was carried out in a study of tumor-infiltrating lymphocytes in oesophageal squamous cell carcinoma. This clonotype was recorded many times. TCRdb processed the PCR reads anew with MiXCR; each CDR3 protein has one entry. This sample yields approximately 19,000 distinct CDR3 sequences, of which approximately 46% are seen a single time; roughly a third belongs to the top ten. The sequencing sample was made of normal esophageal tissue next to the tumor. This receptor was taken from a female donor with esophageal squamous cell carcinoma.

As DNA, the CDR3 is TGTGCCAGCAGCCCCGGGACTAGCAGATACAATGAGCAGTACTTC. Its protein product is CASSPGTSRYNEQYF. The chain uses TRBV5-6 and TRBJ2-7, with 9 bases matching TRBD2. The ends lost 4 bases at V and 7 bases at J; junction bases unmatched: 12. Per germline, CDR1 SGHDT and CDR2 YYEEEE. The CDR3 spans 15 residues.